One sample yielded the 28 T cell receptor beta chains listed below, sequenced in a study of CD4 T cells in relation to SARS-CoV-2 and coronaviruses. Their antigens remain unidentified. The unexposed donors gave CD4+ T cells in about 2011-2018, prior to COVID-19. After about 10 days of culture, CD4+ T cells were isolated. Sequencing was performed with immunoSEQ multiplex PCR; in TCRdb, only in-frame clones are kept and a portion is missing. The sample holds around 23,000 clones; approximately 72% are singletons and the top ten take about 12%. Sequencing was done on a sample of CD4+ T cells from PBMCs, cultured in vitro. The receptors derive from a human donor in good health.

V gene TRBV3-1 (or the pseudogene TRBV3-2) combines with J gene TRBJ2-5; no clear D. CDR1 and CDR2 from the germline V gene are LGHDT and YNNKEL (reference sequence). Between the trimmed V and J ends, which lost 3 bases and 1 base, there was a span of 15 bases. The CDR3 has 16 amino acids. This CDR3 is CASSQLRDRSQETQYF. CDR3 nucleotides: TGTGCCAGCAGCCAGCTAAGAGATCGGAGCCAAGAGACCCAGTACTTC.

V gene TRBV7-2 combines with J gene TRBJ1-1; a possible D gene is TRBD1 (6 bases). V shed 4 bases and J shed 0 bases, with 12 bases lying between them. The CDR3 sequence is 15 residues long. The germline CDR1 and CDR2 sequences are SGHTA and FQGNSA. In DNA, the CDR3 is TGTGCCAGCAGCTGGACAGCGGGGGTGAACACTGAAGCTTTCTTT. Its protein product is CASSWTAGVNTEAFF.

The CDR3 reads CASSQEGQGQLYGYTF. In nucleotides, the CDR3 is TGTGCCAGCAGCCAAGAGGGACAGGGCCAGCTCTATGGCTACACCTTC. V and J are TRBV3-1 (or the pseudogene TRBV3-2) and TRBJ1-2, with 9 bases aligning to TRBD1. Trimming took 0 bases from V and 4 from J; bases not matched to a gene: 6. In germline, CDR1 is LGHDT, CDR2 YNNKEL (reference sequence). The CDR3 sequence is 16 residues long.

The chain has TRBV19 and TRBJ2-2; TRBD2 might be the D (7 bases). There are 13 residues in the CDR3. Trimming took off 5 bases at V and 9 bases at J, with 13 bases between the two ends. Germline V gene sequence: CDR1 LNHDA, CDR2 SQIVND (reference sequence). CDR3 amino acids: CASSPSGGRELFF. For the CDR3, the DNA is TGTGCCAGTAGTCCGTCCGGGGGGCGGGAGCTGTTTTTT.

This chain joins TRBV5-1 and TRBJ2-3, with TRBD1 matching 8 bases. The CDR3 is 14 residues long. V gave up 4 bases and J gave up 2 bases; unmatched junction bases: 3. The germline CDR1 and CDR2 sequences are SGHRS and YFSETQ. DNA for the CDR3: TGCGCCAGCAGCCAGCAGGGGGCCACAGATACGCAGTATTTT. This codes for CASSQQGATDTQYF.

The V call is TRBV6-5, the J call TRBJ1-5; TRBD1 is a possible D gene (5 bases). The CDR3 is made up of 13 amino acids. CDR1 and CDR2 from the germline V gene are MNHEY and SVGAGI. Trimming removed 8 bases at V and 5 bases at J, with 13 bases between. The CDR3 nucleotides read TGTGCCAGCGGGGGTAAATGGGATCAGCCCCAGCATTTT. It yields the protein CASGGKWDQPQHF.

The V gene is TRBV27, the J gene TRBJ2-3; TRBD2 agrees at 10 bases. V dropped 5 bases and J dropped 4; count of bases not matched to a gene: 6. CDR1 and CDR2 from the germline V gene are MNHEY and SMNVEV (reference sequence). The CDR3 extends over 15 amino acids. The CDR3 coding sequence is TGTGCCAGCAGTAGCGGGAGGGGGTTAGCAGATACGCAGTATTTT. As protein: CASSSGRGLADTQYF.

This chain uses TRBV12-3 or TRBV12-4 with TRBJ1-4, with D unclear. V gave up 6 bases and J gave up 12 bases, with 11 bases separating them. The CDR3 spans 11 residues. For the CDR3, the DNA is TGTGCCAGCAGAGGAGTTGAGGAACTGTTTTTT. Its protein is CASRGVEELFF.

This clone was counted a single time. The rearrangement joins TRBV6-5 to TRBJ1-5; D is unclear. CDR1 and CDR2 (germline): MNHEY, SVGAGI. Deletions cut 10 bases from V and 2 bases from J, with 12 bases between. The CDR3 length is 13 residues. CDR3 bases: TGTGCCACCGCGGCTTATCGCAATCAGCCCCAGCATTTT. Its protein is CATAAYRNQPQHF.

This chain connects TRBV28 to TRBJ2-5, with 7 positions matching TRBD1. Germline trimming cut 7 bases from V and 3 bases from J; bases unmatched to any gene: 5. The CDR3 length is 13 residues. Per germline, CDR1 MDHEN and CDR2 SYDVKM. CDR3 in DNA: TGTGCCAGCAAATGGCAGGGGGAAGAGACCCAGTACTTC. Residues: CASKWQGEETQYF.

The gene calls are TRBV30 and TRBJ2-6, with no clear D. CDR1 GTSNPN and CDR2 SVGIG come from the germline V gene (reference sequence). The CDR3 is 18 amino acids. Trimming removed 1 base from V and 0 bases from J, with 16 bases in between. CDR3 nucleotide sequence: TGTGCCTGGAGTGCAGTACGGTCTGGGGTCTCTGGGGCCAACGTCCTGACTTTC. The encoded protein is CAWSAVRSGVSGANVLTF.

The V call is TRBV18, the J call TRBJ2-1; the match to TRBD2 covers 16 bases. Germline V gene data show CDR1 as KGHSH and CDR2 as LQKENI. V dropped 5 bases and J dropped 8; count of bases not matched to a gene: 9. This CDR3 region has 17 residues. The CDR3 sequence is CASSENPGLAGGDEQFF. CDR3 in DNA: TGTGCCAGCTCAGAGAACCCGGGACTAGCGGGAGGGGATGAGCAGTTCTTC.

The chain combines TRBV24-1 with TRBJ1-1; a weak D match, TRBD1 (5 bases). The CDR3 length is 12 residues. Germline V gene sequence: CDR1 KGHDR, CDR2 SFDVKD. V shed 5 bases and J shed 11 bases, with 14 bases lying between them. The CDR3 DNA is TGTGCCACCAGTGCCTCAGGGAGATCGGCTTTCTTT. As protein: CATSASGRSAFF.

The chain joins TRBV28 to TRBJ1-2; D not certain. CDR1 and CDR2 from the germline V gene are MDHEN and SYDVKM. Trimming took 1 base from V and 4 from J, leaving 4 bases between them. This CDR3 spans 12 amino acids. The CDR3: CASSLSGYGYTF. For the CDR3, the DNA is TGTGCCAGCAGTTTATCTGGCTATGGCTACACCTTC.

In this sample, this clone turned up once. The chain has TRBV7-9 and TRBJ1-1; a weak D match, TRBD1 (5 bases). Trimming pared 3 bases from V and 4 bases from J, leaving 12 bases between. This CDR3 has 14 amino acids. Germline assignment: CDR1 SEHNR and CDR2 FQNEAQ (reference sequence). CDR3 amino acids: CASSFSGLGTEAFF. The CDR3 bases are TGTGCCAGCAGCTTTTCAGGGCTCGGCACTGAAGCTTTCTTT.

Here the CDR3 reads CASSRTESNQPQHF. CDR3 DNA: TGTGCCAGCAGCCGGACAGAGAGCAATCAGCCCCAGCATTTT. The rearrangement joins TRBV5-5 to TRBJ1-5, with a tentative D call TRBD1 (6 bases). The CDR3 sequence is 14 residues long. CDR1 is SGHKS, CDR2 YYEKEE, per germline (reference sequence). V lost 4 bases and J 1 base, leaving 9 bases between the germline ends.

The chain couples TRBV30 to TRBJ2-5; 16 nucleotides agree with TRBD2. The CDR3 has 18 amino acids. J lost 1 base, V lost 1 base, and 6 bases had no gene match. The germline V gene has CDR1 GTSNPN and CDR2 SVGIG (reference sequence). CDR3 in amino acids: CAWSAGLAGGPVQETQYF. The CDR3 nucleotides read TGTGCCTGGAGTGCGGGACTAGCGGGAGGGCCGGTCCAAGAGACCCAGTACTTC.

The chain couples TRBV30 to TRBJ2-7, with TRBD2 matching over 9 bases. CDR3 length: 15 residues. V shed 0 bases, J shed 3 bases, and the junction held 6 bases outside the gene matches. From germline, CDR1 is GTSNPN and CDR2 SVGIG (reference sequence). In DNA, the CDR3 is TGTGCCTGGAGTGTTGAGGCTAGCGGGGACTACGAGCAGTACTTC. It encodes CAWSVEASGDYEQYF.

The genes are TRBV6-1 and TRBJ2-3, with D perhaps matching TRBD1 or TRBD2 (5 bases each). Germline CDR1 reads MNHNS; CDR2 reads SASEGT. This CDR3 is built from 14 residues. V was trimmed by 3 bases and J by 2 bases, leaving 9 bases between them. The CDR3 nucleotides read TGTGCCAGCAGTGATAAGGGACCCACAGATACGCAGTATTTT. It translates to CASSDKGPTDTQYF.

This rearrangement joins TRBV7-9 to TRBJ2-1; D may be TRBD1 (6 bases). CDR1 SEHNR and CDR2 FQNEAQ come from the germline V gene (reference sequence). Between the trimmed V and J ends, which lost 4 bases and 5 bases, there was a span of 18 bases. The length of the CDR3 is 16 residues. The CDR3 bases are TGTGCCAGCAGCTCATGGACTGGGGGCTGGAACAATGAGCAGTTCTTC. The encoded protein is CASSSWTGGWNNEQFF.

The CDR3 reads CASKARAAFGETQYF. The CDR3 region has the DNA TGTGCCAGTAAGGCCCGGGCCGCATTTGGGGAGACCCAGTACTTC. The chain has TRBV19 and TRBJ2-5; D is undetermined. The germline V and J ends were trimmed by 7 bases and 5 bases, with 20 bases remaining between them. Germline loops: CDR1 LNHDA, CDR2 SQIVND (reference sequence). The CDR3 sequence is 15 residues long.

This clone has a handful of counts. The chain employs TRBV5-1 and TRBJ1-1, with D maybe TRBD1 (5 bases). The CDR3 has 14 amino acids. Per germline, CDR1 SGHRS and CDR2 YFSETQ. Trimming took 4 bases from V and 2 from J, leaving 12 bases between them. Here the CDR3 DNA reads TGCGCCAGCAGCCTGTTGACAGATAACACTGAAGCTTTCTTT. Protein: CASSLLTDNTEAFF.

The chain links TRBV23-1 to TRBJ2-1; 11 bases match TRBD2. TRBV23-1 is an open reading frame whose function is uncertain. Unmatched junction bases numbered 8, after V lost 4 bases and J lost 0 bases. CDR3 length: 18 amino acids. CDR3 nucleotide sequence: TGCGCCAGCAGTCTCGGGACTAGCGGTCGACTCTCCTACAATGAGCAGTTCTTC. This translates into CASSLGTSGRLSYNEQFF.

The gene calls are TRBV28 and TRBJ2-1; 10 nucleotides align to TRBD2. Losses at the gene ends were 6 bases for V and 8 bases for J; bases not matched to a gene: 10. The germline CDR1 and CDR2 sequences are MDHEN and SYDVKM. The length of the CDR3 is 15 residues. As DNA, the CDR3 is TGTGCCAGCAGACCCCCTAGCGGGAGTAGGCATGAGCAGTTCTTC. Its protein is CASRPPSGSRHEQFF.

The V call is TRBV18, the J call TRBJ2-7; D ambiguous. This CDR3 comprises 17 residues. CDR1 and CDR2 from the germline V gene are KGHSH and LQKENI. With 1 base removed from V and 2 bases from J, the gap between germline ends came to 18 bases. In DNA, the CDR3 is TGTGCCAGCTCACCACTTACCCCGGGCCAGTCACCCTACGAGCAGTACTTC. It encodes CASSPLTPGQSPYEQYF.

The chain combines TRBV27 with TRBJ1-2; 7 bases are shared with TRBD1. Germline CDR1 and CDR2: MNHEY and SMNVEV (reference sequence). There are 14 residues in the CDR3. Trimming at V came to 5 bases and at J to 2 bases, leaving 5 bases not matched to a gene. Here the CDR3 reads CASSRDSGNYGYTF. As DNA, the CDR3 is TGTGCCAGCAGTAGGGACAGCGGGAACTATGGCTACACCTTC.

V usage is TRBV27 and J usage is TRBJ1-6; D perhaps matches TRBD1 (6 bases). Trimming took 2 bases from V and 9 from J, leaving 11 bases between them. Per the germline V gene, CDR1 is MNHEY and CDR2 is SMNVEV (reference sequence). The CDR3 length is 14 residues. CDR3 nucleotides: TGTGCCAGCAGTTTAATTGAGGGGGTTTCACCCCTCCACTTT. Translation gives CASSLIEGVSPLHF.

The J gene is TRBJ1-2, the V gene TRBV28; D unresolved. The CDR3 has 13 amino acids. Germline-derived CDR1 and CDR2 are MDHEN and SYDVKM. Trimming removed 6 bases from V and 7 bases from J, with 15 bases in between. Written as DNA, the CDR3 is TGTGCCAGCAGGTCCACAGTTCAAGGTGGCTACACCTTC. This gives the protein CASRSTVQGGYTF.